The clone carrying this TCR beta chain occurred many times. The entry originates in a study of T cells in Graves' hyperthyroidism and ophthalmopathy. The CDR3 consists of 14 residues. From germline, CDR1 is MNHEY and CDR2 SVGAGI. The germline V and J ends were trimmed by 3 bases and 2 bases, with 10 bases remaining between them. Cells are PBMCs isolated from roughly 10 ml of fresh blood. Regions amplified from RNA transcripts were the TCR beta CDR3 regions. First-round RT-PCR targeting the TCR CDR3 was performed with the HTBI primer set. TCRdb re-derived calls from the multiplex PCR reads in MiXCR, one entry per CDR3 protein. The top ten clones hold about a quarter of a sample with about 280,000 distinct CDR3 sequences, less than 30% of them seen once.

This TCR was recovered from a man between 40 and 49 years old with Graves' hyperthyroidism that later progressed to Graves' ophthalmopathy. The chain combines TRBV6-5 with TRBJ2-5, with D possibly TRBD1 on 5 matching bases. The sequencing input was blood. The CDR3 sequence is CASSYEGEQETQYF. CDR3 sequence (DNA): TGTGCCAGCAGTTATGAAGGGGAACAAGAGACCCAGTACTTC.